The 8 T cell receptor beta chains in this list originate from one sample, sequenced in a study of T cells in women clearing cervical HPV infection listed by TCRdb under 2018. Libraries were constructed by the immunoSEQ multiplex PCR assay. The table comes from immuneACCESS by way of TCRdb, which keeps in-frame sequences with V and J called. Part of the clones is missing from these tables; in studies checked, under half for an unresolved V gene and the rest for unknown reasons. The sample's table lists a count of roughly 35,000 clones. Of the sample, around 3.9% falls within the top ten clones. The specimen sequenced was blood buffy coat. These receptors all come from a woman between 18 and 70 years old with a cervical HPV16 infection that either progressed to CIN3+ or cleared (not recorded which).

Worth noting for this clone: The CDR3 extends 3 residues past the end of the read, so its final part is completed from the germline J gene. The chain employs TRBV12-3 or TRBV12-4 and TRBJ2-1, with 7 bases fitting TRBD1. V trimming: 2 bases; J trimming: 5 bases; junction bases outside the gene matches: 9. This CDR3 spans 16 amino acids. The covered CDR3 bases are TGTGCCAGCAGTTTATTGTTCGGACAGGTCAACAATGAG. Translated, it gives CASSLLFGQVNNE. The full CDR3 reads CASSLLFGQVNNEQFF.

As regards this clone: The read comes to an end 3 residues before the CDR3 does, leaving the germline J gene to fill in the end. This sequence joins TRBV2 and TRBJ2-5; 9 bases line up with TRBD1. Germline lookup yields CDR1 SNHLY and CDR2 FYNNEI. J was trimmed by 6 bases and V by 6 bases; bases with no gene match: 11. This CDR3 is built from 15 residues. The CDR3 is CASREGDRAVKTQYF. The sequenced part of the CDR3 DNA is TGTGCCAGCAGGGAGGGGGACAGGGCGGTAAAGACC.

The sequenced CDR3 bases are TGTGCCAGCTCACCACCGGACAGGGGGAGA. Encoded protein: CASSPPDRGR. The whole CDR3 protein is CASSPPDRGRAFF. V is TRBV18 and J is TRBJ1-1, with TRBD1 identical over 10 bases. The sequence runs out 3 residues before the end of the CDR3; the remainder is reconstructed from the germline J gene. This CDR3 has 13 residues. Germline V gives CDR1 KGHSH, CDR2 LQKENI. Together with reference TRBV18 and TRBJ1-1, the CDR3 gives the full variable domain: NAGVMQNPRHLVRRRGQEARLRCSPMKGHSHVYWYRQLPEEGLKFMVYLQKENIIDESGMPKERFSAEFPKEGPSILRIQQVVRGDSAAYFCASSPPDRGRAFFGQGTRLTVV.

Comment on this clone: The read stops 3 residues short of the end of the CDR3; the missing end is completed from the germline J gene. The gene calls are TRBV6-2 or TRBV6-3 and TRBJ2-3; D unresolved. The CDR3 sequence is 12 residues long. The germline CDR1 and CDR2 sequences are MNHEY and SVGEGT. Trimming removed 5 bases from V and 2 bases from J, with 5 bases in between. The chain's CDR3 is CASSPSTDTQYF. Partial CDR3 DNA: TGTGCCAGCAGTCCGTCCACAGATACG.

Worth noting for this clone: The sequence runs out 3 residues before the end of the CDR3; the remainder is reconstructed from the germline J gene. This chain uses TRBV20-1 with TRBJ2-7; weak D call: TRBD1 (6 bases). The CDR3 is made up of 14 amino acids. V gave up 3 bases and J gave up 2 bases, with 14 bases separating them. Germline V gene data show CDR1 as DFQATT and CDR2 as SNEGSKA (reference sequence). The sequenced part of the CDR3 DNA is TGCAGTGCTAGTCTGGGCAGGGGCCCCTACGAG. Translated, it gives CSASLGRGPYE. The full CDR3 protein is CSASLGRGPYEQYF.

Of note for this clone: The CDR3 end falls 3 residues outside the read, so it is completed with the germline J gene. The chain links TRBV4-2 to TRBJ2-5; no definite D call. Germline CDR1 and CDR2: LGHNA and YNFKEQ. V was shortened by 0 bases and J by 2 bases, with 10 bases between the two germline ends. The CDR3 loop spans 15 amino acids. The CDR3 here is CASSQDRNSQETQYF. The CDR3 DNA, read in part, is TGTGCCAGCAGCCAAGATAGGAACAGTCAAGAGACC.

A note on this clone: The read halts 3 residues ahead of the CDR3 end, with the missing end drawn from the germline J gene. This chain connects TRBV10-3 to TRBJ2-7, with D possibly being TRBD1 (6 bases). The V and J ends lost 11 bases and 3 bases respectively, with 11 bases between them. CDR1 is ENHRY, CDR2 SYGVKD, per germline. CDR3 size: 11 residues. This CDR3 is CACGTNYEQYF. CDR3 bases read: TGTGCCTGTGGGACAAACTACGAG.

For this clone: The sequence runs out 3 residues before the end of the CDR3; the remainder is reconstructed from the germline J gene. The chain combines TRBV4-2 with TRBJ2-3, with 10 bases that match TRBD2. The CDR3 consists of 17 residues. With V trimmed by 0 bases and J by 2 bases, 5 bases remained unmatched. Germline V gene lookup returns CDR1 LGHNA and CDR2 YNFKEQ. CDR3 DNA, as far as it was read: TGTGCCAGCAGCCAAGAGCGGCTAGCGGGGGACACAGATACG. Protein sequence: CASSQERLAGDTDT. The whole CDR3 protein is CASSQERLAGDTDTQYF.